The T cell receptor (beta chain) under discussion was sequenced for a study of blood T cell repertoires in COVID-19 (dated by TCRdb to about 2020). Concerning the study at large: Samples from collaborators originated in the United States, Italy and Spain and spanned both the acute and convalescent phases of COVID-19. The prospective study material was composed of cDNA or gDNA derived from T cells, B-cell-depleted T cells, or PBMCs. The dataset comprised deeply sampled blood TCRbeta repertoires from subjects exposed to, actively infected with, or recovered from COVID-19. The repertoires were released in a freely available public database intended as a resource for research on the immune response to SARS-CoV-2. Samples were obtained from the ongoing ImmuneRACE study (first 160 participants) and from over 1,000 subjects provided by 6 global collaborators. The sample metadata nearly always contained a de-identified subject ID, COVID-19 status, age in years and sex. Where available, HLA class I and class II types were taken from metadata supplied by the sample provider and were not determined by assay-based typing.

Study-wide findings and limitations: The amount of clinical and demographic metadata varied by source and participant and was provided uncurated.

A remark on this clone: The specificity of this receptor is unknown. Within one base of it there is no much larger clone, and no base qualities were kept.

The CDR3 has 14 amino acids, counting the end cysteine and phenylalanine. The CDR3 DNA has 42 bases and is translated from base 1. A second Seattle source provided samples from volunteer blood donors who had recovered from COVID-19. Each collaborating institution followed its own protocols to collect whole blood in K2EDTA tubes. For TCRbeta analysis, collaborator samples were shipped as frozen whole blood, as isolated PBMCs, or as DNA extracted from either sample type. TCRbeta CDR3 regions were amplified from genomic DNA by means of the immunoSEQ Assay, a bias-controlled multiplex PCR. From the authors' description of their analysis: Within the assay, amplification of reference gene primers was used to estimate how many nucleated cells each sample contained. To quantify the absolute abundance of each unique TCRbeta CDR3 rearrangement, sequence reads were collapsed and filtered. For each sample, productive Simpson clonality was calculated as the square root of Simpson's diversity index across productive rearrangements. TCRdb re-hosts the immuneACCESS table, in-frame sequences only. Its copies lack some clones; in the studies checked, an unresolved V gene accounts for under half of them, and the cause for the rest is not known. The V and J calls and clone size are taken from that table; D and trimming were inferred from the DNA. The sample table lists over 120,000 clones, 80% of them with a count of one. The ten largest clones take up around 3.4% of the sample.

The sequence links TRBV21-1 to TRBJ1-5; the D call of TRBD1 is as the table states it, not checked on the DNA. TRBV21-1 is reported as a pseudogene. The TCR originated in a man aged 65-85 years who had recovered from COVID-19. Input material: peripheral blood. The nucleotides read TGTGCCAGCAGCCGGGTAACAGGGAGCAAGCCCCAGCATTTT. The translation is CASSRVTGSKPQHF.